This T cell receptor (beta chain) stems from a study of T-cell memory formation after mild COVID-19. TCRalpha and TCRbeta libraries used 5'RACE with constant-segment primers and UMIs. One entry per CDR3 protein results from TCRdb running MiXCR on the 5' RACE reads. This sample has about 560,000 distinct CDR3 sequences, with roughly 18% found just once. Germline CDR1 SNHLY, CDR2 FYNNEI. This CDR3 has 14 residues. V was cut by 3 bases and J by 7 bases, with 13 bases left in between. The receptor was derived from an adult woman who had mild COVID-19 (a few samples of this study predate the infection). Cell type and time point are not known. Sequencing was carried out using PBMCs or a T cell subset sorted from them (not recorded which). The V gene is TRBV2, the J gene TRBJ1-5; maybe TRBD1 (5 bases). The CDR3 region is CASSDFGAGQPQHF. The CDR3 coding sequence is TGTGCCAGCAGTGATTTCGGGGCAGGACAGCCCCAGCATTTT.